The 8 T cell receptor beta chains listed next were all sequenced from one sample in a study of radiation and T cells in renal cell carcinoma. Time point meaning: blood 2 weeks post-SBRT. The treatment was: 15 Gy SBRT to primary tumor, nephrectomy 4 weeks later. Assay used: immunoSEQ multiplex PCR; TCRdb lists only in-frame clones, some missing. The sample holds 100,000 to 150,000 clones, 88% seen once. Source: blood, taken from a patient whose treatment included radiotherapy and nephrectomy. These receptor sequences come from a woman aged 70-85 years with renal cell carcinoma.

The chain combines TRBV6-5 with TRBJ1-2; tentatively, D is TRBD1 (6 bases). Trimming took 6 bases from V and 3 from J, leaving 8 bases between them. This CDR3 spans 12 amino acids. Per germline, CDR1 MNHEY and CDR2 SVGAGI. CDR3 protein: CASRRGDYGYTF. CDR3 DNA sequence: TGTGCCAGCAGGAGGGGGGACTATGGCTACACCTTC.

This clone was observed once. The CDR3 DNA reads as TGTGCCAGCAGCGCGGGACTAGCGGCTACGCAGTATTTT. Its translation is CASSAGLAATQYF. This rearrangement joins TRBV2 to TRBJ2-3; 11 positions match TRBD2. The CDR3 is 13 residues long. V lost 6 bases, J lost 8 bases, and 4 bases stayed unmatched. CDR1 and CDR2 from the germline V gene are SNHLY and FYNNEI.

The chain recombines TRBV28 with TRBJ1-6; D remains unclear. The CDR3 runs 13 residues. Trimming removed 11 bases from V and 8 bases from J, with 16 bases in between. CDR1 and CDR2 from the germline V gene are MDHEN and SYDVKM. CDR3 coding DNA: TGTGCCTCTGACGCGCCGGGCGATTCACCCCTCCACTTT. Translating it yields CASDAPGDSPLHF.

In its sample, this clone was seen a few times. The V call is TRBV4-2, the J call TRBJ1-1; D unresolved. The CDR3 length is 14 residues. Germline values: CDR1 LGHNA, CDR2 YNFKEQ. V lost 0 bases, J lost 3 bases, and 8 bases lay in between. The chain's CDR3 is CASSQDRGYTEAFF. The CDR3 DNA sequence: TGTGCCAGCAGCCAAGATCGGGGATACACTGAAGCTTTCTTT.

This rearrangement joins TRBV6-5 to TRBJ1-1; the D gene is possibly TRBD1 (6 bases). Germline loops: CDR1 MNHEY, CDR2 SVGAGI. Deletions cut 2 bases from V and 3 bases from J, with 16 bases between. The CDR3 totals 16 residues. The CDR3 nucleotides read TGTGCCAGCAGTTACAGGAGAACAGGGAGGTACACTGAAGCTTTCTTT. Translated: CASSYRRTGRYTEAFF.

J is TRBJ2-4 and V is TRBV11-3, with TRBD1 matching 8 bases. Unmatched junction bases numbered 4, after V lost 5 bases and J lost 7 bases. Germline V gene data show CDR1 as SGHNT and CDR2 as YENEEA. CDR3 size: 13 residues. The chain's CDR3 is CASSPRQGNIQYF. CDR3 DNA: TGTGCCAGCAGCCCCAGACAGGGGAACATTCAGTACTTC.

The V call is TRBV4-3, the J call TRBJ2-2; 11 bases align to TRBD2. The length of the CDR3 is 18 residues. CDR1 and CDR2 from the germline V gene are LGHNA and YSLEER. Trimming removed 3 bases from V and 0 bases from J; junction bases left unmatched: 6. The CDR3 here is CASSQGTSGGSNTGELFF. In DNA form, the CDR3 reads TGCGCCAGCAGCCAGGGTACTAGCGGGGGTTCGAACACCGGGGAGCTGTTTTTT.

This clone has a single count. CDR3 sequence reads: CASSQGMASSNEQFF. In nucleotides, the CDR3 is TGTGCCAGCAGCCAAGGAATGGCTAGCAGCAATGAGCAGTTCTTC. The chain joins TRBV4-2 to TRBJ2-1; maybe TRBD2 (5 bases). Germline V gene sequence: CDR1 LGHNA, CDR2 YNFKEQ. This CDR3 region has 15 residues. V lost 1 base and J 6 bases, leaving 13 bases between the germline ends.